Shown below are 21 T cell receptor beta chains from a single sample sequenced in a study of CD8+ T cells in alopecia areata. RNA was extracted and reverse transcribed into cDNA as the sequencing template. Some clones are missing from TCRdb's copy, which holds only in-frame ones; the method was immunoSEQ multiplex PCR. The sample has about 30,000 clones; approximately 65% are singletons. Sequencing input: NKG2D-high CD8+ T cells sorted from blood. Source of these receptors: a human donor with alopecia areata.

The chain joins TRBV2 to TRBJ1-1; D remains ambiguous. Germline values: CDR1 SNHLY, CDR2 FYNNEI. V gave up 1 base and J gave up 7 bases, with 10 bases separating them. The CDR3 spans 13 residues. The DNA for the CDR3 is TGTGCCAGCAGTGAAGTTCAAGGACGTGAAGCTTTCTTT. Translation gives CASSEVQGREAFF.

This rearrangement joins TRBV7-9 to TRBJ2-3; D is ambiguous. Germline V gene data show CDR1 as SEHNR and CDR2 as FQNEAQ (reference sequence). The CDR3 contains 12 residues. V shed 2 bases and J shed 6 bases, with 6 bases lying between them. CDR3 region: CASSLLLDTQYF. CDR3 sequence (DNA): TGTGCCAGCAGCTTACTTCTGGATACGCAGTATTTT.

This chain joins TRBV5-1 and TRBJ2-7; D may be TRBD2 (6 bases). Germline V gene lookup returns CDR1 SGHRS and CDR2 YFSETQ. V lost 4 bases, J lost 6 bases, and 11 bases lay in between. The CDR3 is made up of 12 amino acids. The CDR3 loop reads CASSTVGGEQYF. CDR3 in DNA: TGCGCCAGCAGCACAGTGGGGGGCGAGCAGTACTTC.

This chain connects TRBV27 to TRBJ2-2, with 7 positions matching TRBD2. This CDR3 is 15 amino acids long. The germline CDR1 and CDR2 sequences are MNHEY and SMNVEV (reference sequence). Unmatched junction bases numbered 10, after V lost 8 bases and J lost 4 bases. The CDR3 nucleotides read TGTGCCAGCGGGGACCTAGCGGATTTCACCGGGGAGCTGTTTTTT. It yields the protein CASGDLADFTGELFF.

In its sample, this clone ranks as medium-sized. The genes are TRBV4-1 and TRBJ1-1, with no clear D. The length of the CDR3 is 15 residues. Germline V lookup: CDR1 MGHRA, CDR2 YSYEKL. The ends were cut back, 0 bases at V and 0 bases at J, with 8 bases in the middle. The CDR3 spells CASSQDVTLNTEAFF. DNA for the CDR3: TGCGCCAGCAGCCAAGATGTGACGTTGAACACTGAAGCTTTCTTT.

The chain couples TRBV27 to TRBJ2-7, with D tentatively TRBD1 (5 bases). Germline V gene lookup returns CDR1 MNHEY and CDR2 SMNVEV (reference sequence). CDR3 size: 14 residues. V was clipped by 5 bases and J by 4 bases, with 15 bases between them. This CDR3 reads CASSLGESGYEQYF. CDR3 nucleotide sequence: TGTGCCAGCAGTCTAGGGGAATCTGGGTACGAGCAGTACTTC.

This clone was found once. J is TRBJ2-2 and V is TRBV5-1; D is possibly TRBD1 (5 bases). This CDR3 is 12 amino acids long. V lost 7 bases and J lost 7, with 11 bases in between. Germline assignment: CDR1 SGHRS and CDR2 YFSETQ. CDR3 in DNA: TGCGCCAGCGGTCCAGGGAACGGGGAGCTGTTTTTT. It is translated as CASGPGNGELFF.

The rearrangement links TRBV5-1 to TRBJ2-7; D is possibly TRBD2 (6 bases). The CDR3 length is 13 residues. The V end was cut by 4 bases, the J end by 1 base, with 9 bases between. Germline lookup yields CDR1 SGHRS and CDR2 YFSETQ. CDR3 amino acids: CASSPSVSYEQYF. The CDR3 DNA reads TGCGCCAGCAGCCCTAGCGTATCCTACGAGCAGTACTTC.

The CDR3 coding sequence is TGTGCCAGCAGTTACACAGGGGGAGGAAACACCATATATTTT. This codes for CASSYTGGGNTIYF. The chain is built from TRBV6-5 and TRBJ1-3; 8 bases match TRBD1. Germline-derived CDR1 and CDR2 are MNHEY and SVGAGI. The CDR3 contains 14 residues. After removal of 2 bases from V and 4 bases from J, the junction contained 1 base not matched to a gene.

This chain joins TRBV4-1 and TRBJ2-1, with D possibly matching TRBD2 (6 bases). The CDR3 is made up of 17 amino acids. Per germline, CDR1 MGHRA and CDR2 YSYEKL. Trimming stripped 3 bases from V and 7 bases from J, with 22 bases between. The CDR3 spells CASSHALGSGISNEQFF. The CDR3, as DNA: TGCGCCAGCAGCCACGCCCTGGGTAGCGGAATATCGAATGAGCAGTTCTTC.

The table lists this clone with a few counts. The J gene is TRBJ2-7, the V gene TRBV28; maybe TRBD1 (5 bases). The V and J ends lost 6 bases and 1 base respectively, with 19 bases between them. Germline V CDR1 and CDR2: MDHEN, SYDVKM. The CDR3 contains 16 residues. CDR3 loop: CASSQILLQGSYEQYF. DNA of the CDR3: TGTGCCAGCAGCCAAATTTTACTTCAGGGATCCTACGAGCAGTACTTC.

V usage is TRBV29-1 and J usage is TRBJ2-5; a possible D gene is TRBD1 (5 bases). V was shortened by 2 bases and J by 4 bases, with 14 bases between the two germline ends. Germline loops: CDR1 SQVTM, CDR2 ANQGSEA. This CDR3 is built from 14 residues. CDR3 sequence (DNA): TGCAGCGTTGAATGGGCAGGGTCAACAGAGACCCAGTACTTC. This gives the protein CSVEWAGSTETQYF.

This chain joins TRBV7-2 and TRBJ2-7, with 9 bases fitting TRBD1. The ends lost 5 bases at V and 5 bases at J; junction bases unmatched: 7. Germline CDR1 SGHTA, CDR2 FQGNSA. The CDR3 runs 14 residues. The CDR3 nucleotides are TGTGCCAGCAGCCCAGGGACAGGGCTCGACGAGCAGTACTTC. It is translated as CASSPGTGLDEQYF.

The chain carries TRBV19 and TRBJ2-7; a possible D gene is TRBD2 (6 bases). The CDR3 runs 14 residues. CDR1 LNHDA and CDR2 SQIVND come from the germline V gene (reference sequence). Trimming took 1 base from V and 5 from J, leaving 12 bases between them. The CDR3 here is CASSIAGREDEQYF. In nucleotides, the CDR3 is TGTGCCAGTAGTATAGCTGGCAGGGAGGACGAGCAGTACTTC.

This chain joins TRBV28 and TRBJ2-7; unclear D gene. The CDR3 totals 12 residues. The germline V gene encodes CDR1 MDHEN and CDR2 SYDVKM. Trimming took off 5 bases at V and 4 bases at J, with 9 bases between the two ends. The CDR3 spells CASSGVGYEQYF. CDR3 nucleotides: TGTGCCAGCAGTGGGGTGGGGTACGAGCAGTACTTC.

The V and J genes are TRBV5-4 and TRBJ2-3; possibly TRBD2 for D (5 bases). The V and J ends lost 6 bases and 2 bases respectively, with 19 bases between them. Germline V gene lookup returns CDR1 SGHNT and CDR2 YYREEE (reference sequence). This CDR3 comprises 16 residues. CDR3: CASNGPGDTATDTQYF. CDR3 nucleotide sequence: TGTGCCAGCAATGGCCCCGGGGATACGGCCACAGATACGCAGTATTTT. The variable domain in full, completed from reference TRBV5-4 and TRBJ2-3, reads ETGVTQSPTHLIKTRGQQVTLRCSSQSGHNTVSWYQQALGQGPQFIFQYYREEENGRGNFPPRFSGLQFPNYSSELNVNALELDDSALYLCASNGPGDTATDTQYFGPGTRLTVL.

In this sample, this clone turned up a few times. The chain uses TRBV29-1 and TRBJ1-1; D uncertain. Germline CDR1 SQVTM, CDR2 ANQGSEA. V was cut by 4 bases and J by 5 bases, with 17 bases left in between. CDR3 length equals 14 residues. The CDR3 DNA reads TGCAGCGTTGTTTTTCCAGGACTGGGGACTGAAGCTTTCTTT. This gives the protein CSVVFPGLGTEAFF.

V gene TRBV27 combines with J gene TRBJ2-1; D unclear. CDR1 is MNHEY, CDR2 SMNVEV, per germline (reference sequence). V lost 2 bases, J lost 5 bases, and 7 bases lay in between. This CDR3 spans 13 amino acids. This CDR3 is CASSLRVHNEQFF. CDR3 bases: TGTGCCAGCAGTTTAAGGGTCCACAATGAGCAGTTCTTC.

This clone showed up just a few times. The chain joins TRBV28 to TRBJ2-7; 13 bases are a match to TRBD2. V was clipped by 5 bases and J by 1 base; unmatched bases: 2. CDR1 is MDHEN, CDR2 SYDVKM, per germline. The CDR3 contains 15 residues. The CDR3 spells CASSPGLAGSYEQYF. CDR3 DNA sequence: TGTGCCAGCAGTCCGGGACTAGCGGGATCCTACGAGCAGTACTTC.

The CDR3, as DNA: TGTGCCAGCACGGGCGGAGGGAACACCGGGGAGCTGTTTTTT. It is translated as CASTGGGNTGELFF. The chain combines TRBV6-5 with TRBJ2-2, with D perhaps TRBD2 (5 bases). Germline V gives CDR1 MNHEY, CDR2 SVGAGI. The CDR3 consists of 14 residues. V lost 7 bases and J 1 base, leaving 10 bases between the germline ends.

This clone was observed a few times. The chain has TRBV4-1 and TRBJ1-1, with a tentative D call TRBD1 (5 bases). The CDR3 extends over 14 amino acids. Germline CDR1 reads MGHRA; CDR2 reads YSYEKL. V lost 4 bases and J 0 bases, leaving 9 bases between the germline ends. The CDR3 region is CASSPRDVNTEAFF. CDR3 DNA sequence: TGCGCCAGCAGCCCCCGGGACGTGAACACTGAAGCTTTCTTT.